These T cell receptor beta chains were read from a single sample in a study of technical replicates of blood from several donors. Clones were sequenced by immunoSEQ multiplex PCR, and TCRdb holds only the in-frame ones, with some missing. The table shows 81,000 or so clones, with about 96% occurring only once. Material: T cells isolated from PBMCs. The receptors shown here come from a human donor in good health. CDR3s include the opening cysteine and the closing phenylalanine or tryptophan. Each record gives: V gene, J gene, clone size, CDR3 length, D gene, CDR3 DNA, CDR3 protein. D genes are given only for firm matches. Size tells how often a clone was seen (once, few, many) or the class of an expanded clone, and some rows leave it out.

v_gene: TRBV6-5; j_gene: TRBJ2-5; abundance: .; len: 14; d_gene: .; CDR3nt: TGTGCCAGCAGTTACTATGTGAGAGGAGAGACCCAGTACTTC; CDR3aa: CASSYYVRGETQYF
v_gene: TRBV7-2; j_gene: TRBJ2-3; abundance: .; len: 13; d_gene: TRBD2; CDR3nt: TGTGCCAGCAGCTTCGGCGGGGGAGATACGCAGTATTTT; CDR3aa: CASSFGGGDTQYF
v_gene: TRBV7-9; j_gene: TRBJ2-7; abundance: .; len: 16; d_gene: .; CDR3nt: TGTGCCAGCAGCTTAAATGAGGCAGGGGTCGCCTACGAGCAGTACTTC; CDR3aa: CASSLNEAGVAYEQYF
v_gene: TRBV30; j_gene: TRBJ1-2; abundance: .; len: 12; d_gene: .; CDR3nt: TGTGCCTGGTTTCTGGGAGTCTATGGCTACACCTTC; CDR3aa: CAWFLGVYGYTF
v_gene: TRBV29-1; j_gene: TRBJ1-2; abundance: .; len: 12; d_gene: .; CDR3nt: TGCAGCGTTGAGATCCAGGGACAAGGCTACACCTTC; CDR3aa: CSVEIQGQGYTF
v_gene: TRBV7-8; j_gene: TRBJ2-7; abundance: .; len: 17; d_gene: .; CDR3nt: TGTGCCAGCAGCCTGAGAGAACAGACCGAGACGGAATACGAGCAGTACTTC; CDR3aa: CASSLREQTETEYEQYF
v_gene: TRBV11-3; j_gene: TRBJ2-7; abundance: once; len: 12; d_gene: TRBD2; CDR3nt: TGTGCCAGCATGGGGAGGGGTTACGAGCAGTACTTC; CDR3aa: CASMGRGYEQYF
v_gene: TRBV28; j_gene: TRBJ2-1; abundance: once; len: 12; d_gene: .; CDR3nt: TGTGCCAGCACACCAGGGGACAATGAGCAGTTCTTC; CDR3aa: CASTPGDNEQFF
v_gene: TRBV7-9; j_gene: TRBJ2-7; abundance: .; len: 14; d_gene: TRBD1; CDR3nt: TGTGCCAGCAGCTTTTGGGACAGTCAGTACGAGCAGTACTTC; CDR3aa: CASSFWDSQYEQYF
v_gene: TRBV4-1; j_gene: TRBJ1-1; abundance: medium-sized; len: 14; d_gene: .; CDR3nt: TGCGCCAGCAGCGGACGGACAGAAAACACTGAAGCTTTCTTT; CDR3aa: CASSGRTENTEAFF
v_gene: TRBV19; j_gene: TRBJ2-7; abundance: .; len: 15; d_gene: TRBD1; CDR3nt: TGTGCCAGTAGTATCGGACAGGGAGGCCCCTACGAGCAGTACTTC; CDR3aa: CASSIGQGGPYEQYF
v_gene: TRBV5-1; j_gene: TRBJ2-1; abundance: .; len: 15; d_gene: TRBD2; CDR3nt: TGCGCCAGCAGCTTGGTGGGACTAGCCAACAATGAGCAGTTCTTC; CDR3aa: CASSLVGLANNEQFF
v_gene: TRBV27; j_gene: TRBJ2-5; abundance: .; len: 14; d_gene: .; CDR3nt: TGTGCCAGCACCCACGGTGCCGGGGGAGAGACCCAGTACTTC; CDR3aa: CASTHGAGGETQYF
v_gene: TRBV6-1; j_gene: TRBJ1-5; abundance: .; len: 13; d_gene: .; CDR3nt: TGTGCCAGCAGTGGTCGCCCGGTTGAGCCCCAGCATTTT; CDR3aa: CASSGRPVEPQHF
v_gene: TRBV6-1; j_gene: TRBJ2-1; abundance: .; len: 14; d_gene: TRBD2; CDR3nt: TGTGCCAGCACCGAACCGGGGGGGGCCCGTGAGCAGTTCTTC; CDR3aa: CASTEPGGAREQFF